A selection of T cell receptor beta chains follows, all from one sample in a study of blood T cell repertoires in COVID-19. Assay used: immunoSEQ multiplex PCR; TCRdb lists only in-frame clones, some missing. The sample carries 300,000 to 450,000 clones, more than 70% recorded once. Sequencing was done on a sample of PBMCs or T cells enriched from blood (not recorded which). These receptors originate from a man between 25 and 39 years old who had recovered from COVID-19. Both conserved end residues are part of each CDR3. Fields, in order: CDR3 DNA, CDR3 protein, D gene, V gene, clone size, J gene. A D gene is named only where the DNA matches it firmly. Not every row has a clone size; where given, it reads once, few, many or a size class.

CDR3nt: TGCGCCAGCAGCCCGGTCGGTGACAGCTCCTACGAGCAGTACTTC; CDR3aa: CASSPVGDSSYEQYF; d_gene: NA; v_gene: TRBV5-1; abundance: NA; j_gene: TRBJ2-7
CDR3nt: TGCGCCAGCAGCTCCGGGACAGGAACCTACGAGCAGTACTTC; CDR3aa: CASSSGTGTYEQYF; d_gene: TRBD1; v_gene: TRBV5-1; abundance: few; j_gene: TRBJ2-7
CDR3nt: TGTGCCAGCAGCTTCCTACCAGGGGCCAAAAACATTCAGTACTTC; CDR3aa: CASSFLPGAKNIQYF; d_gene: NA; v_gene: TRBV5-4; abundance: NA; j_gene: TRBJ2-4
CDR3nt: TGTGCCACCAGTGACAGGGGTAAGGACTATGGCTACACCTTC; CDR3aa: CATSDRGKDYGYTF; d_gene: NA; v_gene: TRBV24-1; abundance: NA; j_gene: TRBJ1-2
CDR3nt: TGTGCCTGGAGTACAGGGAGTGGGCCCCAGCATTTT; CDR3aa: CAWSTGSGPQHF; d_gene: NA; v_gene: TRBV30; abundance: NA; j_gene: TRBJ1-5
CDR3nt: TGTGCCAGCAGCTTGGGCGGGACAGGCTACGGAAACACCATATATTTT; CDR3aa: CASSLGGTGYGNTIYF; d_gene: TRBD1; v_gene: TRBV5-6; abundance: NA; j_gene: TRBJ1-3
CDR3nt: TGTGCCAGCAGCCCTAGGTGGGGACAGGGCTATGAAAAACTGTTTTTT; CDR3aa: CASSPRWGQGYEKLFF; d_gene: TRBD1; v_gene: TRBV7-2; abundance: NA; j_gene: TRBJ1-4
CDR3nt: TGTGCCAGCTCACCAGGGGGCGGCTACGAGCAGTACTTC; CDR3aa: CASSPGGGYEQYF; d_gene: NA; v_gene: TRBV18; abundance: NA; j_gene: TRBJ2-7
CDR3nt: TGTGCCTGGAGTAGGACTTACACTGAAGCTTTCTTT; CDR3aa: CAWSRTYTEAFF; d_gene: NA; v_gene: TRBV30; abundance: NA; j_gene: TRBJ1-1
CDR3nt: TGTGCCAGCAGCCCACCGTCAGGTGCGAGCTCCTACAATGAGCAGTTCTTC; CDR3aa: CASSPPSGASSYNEQFF; d_gene: NA; v_gene: TRBV7-9; abundance: NA; j_gene: TRBJ2-1
CDR3nt: TGCGCCAGCAGCCAAGGGGGGGGGAAAAGATTGAACACTGAAGCTTTCTTT; CDR3aa: CASSQGGGKRLNTEAFF; d_gene: NA; v_gene: TRBV4-1; abundance: NA; j_gene: TRBJ1-1
CDR3nt: TGCGCCAGTACAGGGGGCCTGGACGGGGAGCTGTTTTTT; CDR3aa: CASTGGLDGELFF; d_gene: TRBD1; v_gene: TRBV10-2; abundance: NA; j_gene: TRBJ2-2
CDR3nt: TGCGCCAGCAGCCAAGTCGCGGCCACCCAAGAGACCCAGTACTTC; CDR3aa: CASSQVAATQETQYF; d_gene: NA; v_gene: TRBV4-3; abundance: NA; j_gene: TRBJ2-5
CDR3nt: TGTGCCAACCGACTTGGCCTCAGTGGCACAGATACGCAGTATTTT; CDR3aa: CANRLGLSGTDTQYF; d_gene: NA; v_gene: TRBV7-2; abundance: NA; j_gene: TRBJ2-3
CDR3nt: TGTGCCAGCTCACCTATAGCGGGGTCGGGGACTGAAGCTTTCTTT; CDR3aa: CASSPIAGSGTEAFF; d_gene: NA; v_gene: TRBV18; abundance: NA; j_gene: TRBJ1-1
CDR3nt: TGTGCCAGCTCACCGGGACAGCCGCGGACGGGAAACACCATATATTTT; CDR3aa: CASSPGQPRTGNTIYF; d_gene: TRBD1; v_gene: TRBV18; abundance: NA; j_gene: TRBJ1-3
CDR3nt: TGCGCCAGCAGTCTGGCGGCAGTCTACATGAACACTGAAGCTTTCTTT; CDR3aa: CASSLAAVYMNTEAFF; d_gene: NA; v_gene: TRBV4-3; abundance: NA; j_gene: TRBJ1-1
CDR3nt: TGTGCCAGCAGTCGGACAGGGGGTAATCAGCCCCAGCATTTT; CDR3aa: CASSRTGGNQPQHF; d_gene: TRBD1; v_gene: TRBV7-9; abundance: once; j_gene: TRBJ1-5
CDR3nt: TGTGCCAGCTCACCAACAATCGGGACTAGCGGGGGGGCCGGTGAGACCCAGTACTTC; CDR3aa: CASSPTIGTSGGAGETQYF; d_gene: TRBD2; v_gene: TRBV18; abundance: NA; j_gene: TRBJ2-5
CDR3nt: TGTGCCTGGAGTTTCCAGGGAATAGCAGCTTTCTTT; CDR3aa: CAWSFQGIAAFF; d_gene: NA; v_gene: TRBV30; abundance: NA; j_gene: TRBJ1-1
CDR3nt: TGTGCCAGCAGCTTATTTGGGGGGATGGGCACTGAAGCTTTCTTT; CDR3aa: CASSLFGGMGTEAFF; d_gene: NA; v_gene: TRBV7-2; abundance: once; j_gene: TRBJ1-1
CDR3nt: TGTGCCAGCAGCCATAGACAGGGGATGAACACTGAAGCTTTCTTT; CDR3aa: CASSHRQGMNTEAFF; d_gene: TRBD1; v_gene: TRBV5-4; abundance: NA; j_gene: TRBJ1-1